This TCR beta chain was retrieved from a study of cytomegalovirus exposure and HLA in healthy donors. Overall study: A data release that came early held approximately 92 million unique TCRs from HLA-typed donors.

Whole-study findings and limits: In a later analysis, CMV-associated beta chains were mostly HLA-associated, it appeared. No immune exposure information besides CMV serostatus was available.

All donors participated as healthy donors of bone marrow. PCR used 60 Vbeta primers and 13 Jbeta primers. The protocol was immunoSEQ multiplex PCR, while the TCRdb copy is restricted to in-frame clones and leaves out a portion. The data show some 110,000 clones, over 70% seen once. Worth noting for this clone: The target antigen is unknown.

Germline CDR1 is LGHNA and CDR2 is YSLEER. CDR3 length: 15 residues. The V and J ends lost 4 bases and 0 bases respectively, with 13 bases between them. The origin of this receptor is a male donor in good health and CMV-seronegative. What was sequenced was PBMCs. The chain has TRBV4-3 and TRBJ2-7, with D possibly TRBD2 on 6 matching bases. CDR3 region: CASSPMSGSSYEQYF. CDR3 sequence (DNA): TGCGCCAGCAGCCCTATGTCCGGGAGCTCCTACGAGCAGTACTTC.